These T cell receptor beta chains were read from a single sample in a study of early T cells in non-severe SARS-CoV-2 infection. One entry per CDR3 protein, called by TCRdb with MiXCR from the 5' RACE reads. Among more than 90,000 distinct CDR3 sequences listed, 8% to 13% were seen once. The sequenced sample was whole blood. Source of these receptors: an adult who was a healthcare worker with PCR-confirmed SARS-CoV-2 infection or an uninfected control (not recorded which). The CDR3 runs from the conserved cysteine through the conserved F or W. Fields, in order: clone size, D gene, V gene, J gene, CDR3 length, CDR3 DNA, CDR3 protein. The D gene is left open where the match is weak. Size tells how often a clone was seen (once, few, many) or the class of an expanded clone, and some rows leave it out.

abundance: once; d_gene: NA; v_gene: TRBV28; j_gene: TRBJ1-1; len: 13; CDR3nt: TGTGCCAGCAGTAGTATATTGAACACTGAAGCTTTCTTT; CDR3aa: CASSSILNTEAFF
abundance: many; d_gene: NA; v_gene: TRBV6-1; j_gene: TRBJ1-2; len: 11; CDR3nt: TGTGCCAGCAGTGTCCTCTATGGCTACACCTTC; CDR3aa: CASSVLYGYTF
abundance: many; d_gene: NA; v_gene: TRBV9; j_gene: TRBJ1-1; len: 15; CDR3nt: TGTGCCAGCAGCCCGAATTCGGGGCGTGGGACTGAAGCTTTCTTT; CDR3aa: CASSPNSGRGTEAFF
abundance: many; d_gene: TRBD1; v_gene: TRBV7-2; j_gene: TRBJ1-5; len: 18; CDR3nt: TGTGCCAGCAGCTTGGGACAGCCCCTTGCTTATAGCAATCAGCCCCAGCATTTT; CDR3aa: CASSLGQPLAYSNQPQHF
abundance: few; d_gene: NA; v_gene: TRBV28; j_gene: TRBJ2-6; len: 15; CDR3nt: TGTGCCAGCAGCCTTCCTGGCTCTGGGGCCAACGTCCTGACTTTC; CDR3aa: CASSLPGSGANVLTF
abundance: NA; d_gene: NA; v_gene: TRBV10-3; j_gene: TRBJ2-1; len: 15; CDR3nt: TGTGCCATCAGTCCCGGGGGCGGGGTCCTGAATGAGCAGTTCTTC; CDR3aa: CAISPGGGVLNEQFF
abundance: NA; d_gene: TRBD2; v_gene: TRBV7-3; j_gene: TRBJ2-2; len: 16; CDR3nt: TGTGCCAGCAGCTTGCTAGCGGGGGGAAACACCGGGGAGCTGTTTTTT; CDR3aa: CASSLLAGGNTGELFF
abundance: few; d_gene: TRBD1; v_gene: TRBV7-2; j_gene: TRBJ2-2; len: 13; CDR3nt: TGTGCCAGCAGCCCCCAGGGGGCCGGGGAGCTGTTTTTT; CDR3aa: CASSPQGAGELFF
abundance: many; d_gene: NA; v_gene: TRBV6-1; j_gene: TRBJ1-2; len: 14; CDR3nt: TGTGCCAGCTCCTACTCGGGGCCGAACTATGGCTACACCTTC; CDR3aa: CASSYSGPNYGYTF
abundance: NA; d_gene: TRBD1; v_gene: TRBV20-1; j_gene: TRBJ2-2; len: 14; CDR3nt: TGCAGTGCTAGGTCAGGGGGGAACACCGGGGAGCTGTTTTTT; CDR3aa: CSARSGGNTGELFF
abundance: NA; d_gene: NA; v_gene: TRBV5-1; j_gene: TRBJ2-3; len: 14; CDR3nt: TGCGCCAGCAGCTTGGAGGGGGGCACAGATACGCAGTATTTT; CDR3aa: CASSLEGGTDTQYF
abundance: many; d_gene: NA; v_gene: TRBV5-6; j_gene: TRBJ1-3; len: 12; CDR3nt: TGTGCCAGCAGCCAAGGGGGAGACACCATATATTTT; CDR3aa: CASSQGGDTIYF
abundance: NA; d_gene: NA; v_gene: TRBV4-1; j_gene: TRBJ2-1; len: 15; CDR3nt: TGCGCCAGCAGCCAAGGGTTGAATAGCGTCGATGAGCAGTTCTTC; CDR3aa: CASSQGLNSVDEQFF
abundance: NA; d_gene: TRBD1; v_gene: TRBV29-1; j_gene: TRBJ2-2; len: 14; CDR3nt: TGCAGCGTTCCCGGGACAGCAGTCACCGGGGAGCTGTTTTTT; CDR3aa: CSVPGTAVTGELFF
abundance: NA; d_gene: NA; v_gene: TRBV7-9; j_gene: TRBJ2-3; len: 14; CDR3nt: TGTGCCAGCAGCGCGGGATCCGGCACAGATACGCAGTATTTT; CDR3aa: CASSAGSGTDTQYF
abundance: many; d_gene: TRBD1; v_gene: TRBV28; j_gene: TRBJ2-7; len: 13; CDR3nt: TGTGCCAGCAGTCTAGGACAGGGTAACGAGCAGTACTTC; CDR3aa: CASSLGQGNEQYF
abundance: NA; d_gene: NA; v_gene: TRBV10-3; j_gene: TRBJ1-1; len: 14; CDR3nt: TGTGCCATACACGACAAGGCCATAAGGACTGAAGCTTTCTTT; CDR3aa: CAIHDKAIRTEAFF
abundance: NA; d_gene: NA; v_gene: TRBV6-5; j_gene: TRBJ1-3; len: 13; CDR3nt: TGTGCCAGCAAACAGGGTGCCGGAAACACCATATATTTT; CDR3aa: CASKQGAGNTIYF
abundance: many; d_gene: TRBD1; v_gene: TRBV6-6; j_gene: TRBJ2-7; len: 15; CDR3nt: TGTGCCAGCAGTTACGGGACAGGGGGTGCGGGCGAGCAGTACTTC; CDR3aa: CASSYGTGGAGEQYF
abundance: many; d_gene: TRBD2; v_gene: TRBV11-2; j_gene: TRBJ2-2; len: 17; CDR3nt: TGTGCCAGCATCCCTGCGGGGGTCCGGGGAAACACCGGGGAGCTGTTTTTT; CDR3aa: CASIPAGVRGNTGELFF
abundance: NA; d_gene: NA; v_gene: TRBV5-1; j_gene: TRBJ2-6; len: 16; CDR3nt: TGCGCCAGCAGCTTGACAGCCCCCTCTGGGGCCAACGTCCTGACTTTC; CDR3aa: CASSLTAPSGANVLTF
abundance: many; d_gene: NA; v_gene: TRBV6-6; j_gene: TRBJ2-5; len: 15; CDR3nt: TGTGCCAGCAGTTCCCCTGAAGGGATAGAAGAGACCCAGTACTTC; CDR3aa: CASSSPEGIEETQYF
abundance: many; d_gene: NA; v_gene: TRBV20-1; j_gene: TRBJ1-1; len: 13; CDR3nt: TGCAGTGCTAGAGGCAGGGCGGGCACTGAAGCTTTCTTT; CDR3aa: CSARGRAGTEAFF
abundance: NA; d_gene: TRBD1; v_gene: TRBV20-1; j_gene: TRBJ2-1; len: 16; CDR3nt: TGCAGTGCTAGAGATCAACGGACAGGGGGTTACAATGAGCAGTTCTTC; CDR3aa: CSARDQRTGGYNEQFF
abundance: NA; d_gene: NA; v_gene: TRBV9; j_gene: TRBJ1-2; len: 16; CDR3nt: TGTGCCAGCAGCCCCAGCCAAGGACAAACGTACTATGGCTACACCTTC; CDR3aa: CASSPSQGQTYYGYTF
abundance: few; d_gene: NA; v_gene: TRBV24-1; j_gene: TRBJ2-5; len: 14; CDR3nt: TGTGCCACCAGTGCGGGACACTTCCAAGAGACCCAGTACTTC; CDR3aa: CATSAGHFQETQYF
abundance: many; d_gene: NA; v_gene: TRBV2; j_gene: TRBJ1-6; len: 14; CDR3nt: TGTGCCAGCAGTGTGAGAATGAGGGATTCACCCCTCCACTTT; CDR3aa: CASSVRMRDSPLHF
abundance: few; d_gene: NA; v_gene: TRBV27; j_gene: TRBJ2-1; len: 13; CDR3nt: TGTGCCAGCAGCAGACCTTCCTACAATGAGCAGTTCTTC; CDR3aa: CASSRPSYNEQFF
abundance: few; d_gene: TRBD1; v_gene: TRBV9; j_gene: TRBJ2-3; len: 16; CDR3nt: TGTGCCAGCAGCGAGGGACAGGTGGGAAGCACAGATACGCAGTATTTT; CDR3aa: CASSEGQVGSTDTQYF
abundance: few; d_gene: NA; v_gene: TRBV5-1; j_gene: TRBJ2-7; len: 13; CDR3nt: TGCGCCAGCAGCTGGGGGACACACTACGAGCAGTACTTC; CDR3aa: CASSWGTHYEQYF
abundance: NA; d_gene: TRBD1; v_gene: TRBV28; j_gene: TRBJ2-7; len: 14; CDR3nt: TGTGCCAGCACCTTTGAGGACAGGGGGTACGAGCAGTACTTC; CDR3aa: CASTFEDRGYEQYF
abundance: many; d_gene: NA; v_gene: TRBV6-5; j_gene: TRBJ1-5; len: 15; CDR3nt: TGTGCCAGCAGTTACTCGCGCCAGGGGCATCAGCCCCAGCATTTT; CDR3aa: CASSYSRQGHQPQHF
abundance: many; d_gene: NA; v_gene: TRBV7-9; j_gene: TRBJ1-1; len: 14; CDR3nt: TGTGCCAGCAGCTCTGACCGTTCGACGATTGAAGCTTTCTTT; CDR3aa: CASSSDRSTIEAFF
abundance: many; d_gene: NA; v_gene: TRBV28; j_gene: TRBJ2-7; len: 11; CDR3nt: TGTGCCAGCAGTTTAAGGGAAGAGCAGTACTTC; CDR3aa: CASSLREEQYF
abundance: many; d_gene: NA; v_gene: TRBV28; j_gene: TRBJ2-3; len: 12; CDR3nt: TGTGCCAGCGGGACTAGCACAGATACGCAGTATTTT; CDR3aa: CASGTSTDTQYF
abundance: NA; d_gene: NA; v_gene: TRBV7-2; j_gene: TRBJ1-4; len: 15; CDR3nt: TGTGCCAGCAGCCCAACCACCGCAACTAATGAAAAACTGTTTTTT; CDR3aa: CASSPTTATNEKLFF
abundance: few; d_gene: NA; v_gene: TRBV28; j_gene: TRBJ1-1; len: 14; CDR3nt: TGTGCCACCATAGGGGAGGGGGTGAACACTGAAGCTTTCTTT; CDR3aa: CATIGEGVNTEAFF
abundance: many; d_gene: TRBD1; v_gene: TRBV20-1; j_gene: TRBJ2-7; len: 12; CDR3nt: TGCAGTGCTAGAGCCACAGGGGGCGAGCAGTACTTC; CDR3aa: CSARATGGEQYF
abundance: few; d_gene: TRBD2; v_gene: TRBV12-3/TRBV12-4; j_gene: TRBJ2-1; len: 13; CDR3nt: TGTGCCAGCAGTCTGGGGGGGTTGAATGAGCAGTTCTTC; CDR3aa: CASSLGGLNEQFF
abundance: NA; d_gene: NA; v_gene: TRBV5-1; j_gene: TRBJ2-3; len: 13; CDR3nt: TGCGCCAGCAGCTTGGCCTGGGGAGATACGCAGTATTTT; CDR3aa: CASSLAWGDTQYF
abundance: NA; d_gene: TRBD1; v_gene: TRBV29-1; j_gene: TRBJ1-2; len: 12; CDR3nt: TGCAGCGCCGGACAGGGGGCTCCTGGCTACACCTTC; CDR3aa: CSAGQGAPGYTF
abundance: many; d_gene: TRBD2; v_gene: TRBV9; j_gene: TRBJ2-5; len: 17; CDR3nt: TGTGCCAGCAGCGCCGGACTAGCGGGGGGGTACCAAGAGACCCAGTACTTC; CDR3aa: CASSAGLAGGYQETQYF
abundance: many; d_gene: NA; v_gene: TRBV2; j_gene: TRBJ1-3; len: 14; CDR3nt: TGTGCCAGCAGTGAAGGGACACCTGGAAACACCATATATTTT; CDR3aa: CASSEGTPGNTIYF
abundance: few; d_gene: TRBD2; v_gene: TRBV5-4; j_gene: TRBJ2-5; len: 13; CDR3nt: TGTGCCAGCAGCCACAGCGGGAGGGAGACCCAGTACTTC; CDR3aa: CASSHSGRETQYF
abundance: many; d_gene: NA; v_gene: TRBV4-2; j_gene: TRBJ2-3; len: 17; CDR3nt: TGTGCCAGCAGCCAAGATCGAGGGATAGGGGAGACAGATACGCAGTATTTT; CDR3aa: CASSQDRGIGETDTQYF
abundance: few; d_gene: NA; v_gene: TRBV5-5; j_gene: TRBJ2-7; len: 12; CDR3nt: TGTGCCAGCAGCCCCACCAACTACGAGCAGTACTTC; CDR3aa: CASSPTNYEQYF
abundance: NA; d_gene: TRBD2; v_gene: TRBV5-4; j_gene: TRBJ2-1; len: 17; CDR3nt: TGTGCCAGCAGCCTAGCGGGAGTTAGGGCCTCCTACAATGAGCAGTTCTTC; CDR3aa: CASSLAGVRASYNEQFF
abundance: NA; d_gene: TRBD2; v_gene: TRBV12-3/TRBV12-4; j_gene: TRBJ2-3; len: 16; CDR3nt: TGTGCCAGCAGCCCCGCCAAACGCGGGGGGCCCGATACGCAGTATTTT; CDR3aa: CASSPAKRGGPDTQYF
abundance: few; d_gene: TRBD1; v_gene: TRBV7-8; j_gene: TRBJ1-1; len: 15; CDR3nt: TGTGCCAGCAGCTCACGGGCCCAAGGACAGGCTGAAGCTTTCTTT; CDR3aa: CASSSRAQGQAEAFF
abundance: many; d_gene: NA; v_gene: TRBV7-9; j_gene: TRBJ1-1; len: 14; CDR3nt: TGTGCCAGCAGCCATCCCTCTATATTGCCTGAAGCTTTCTTT; CDR3aa: CASSHPSILPEAFF
abundance: few; d_gene: NA; v_gene: TRBV12-3/TRBV12-4; j_gene: TRBJ1-2; len: 14; CDR3nt: TGTGCCAGCAGCTCAGGGGCCTCTGGCTATGGCTACACCTTC; CDR3aa: CASSSGASGYGYTF
abundance: NA; d_gene: NA; v_gene: TRBV19; j_gene: TRBJ2-6; len: 17; CDR3nt: TGTGCCAGTAGTATGTGGGGGTCCCCCTCTGGGGCCAACGTCCTGACTTTC; CDR3aa: CASSMWGSPSGANVLTF
abundance: many; d_gene: TRBD1; v_gene: TRBV18; j_gene: TRBJ1-5; len: 15; CDR3nt: TGTGCCAGCTCGTTGACAGGACAGGGTGTTCAGCCCCAGCATTTT; CDR3aa: CASSLTGQGVQPQHF